This T cell receptor (beta chain) was identified during a study of T cell clones after liver transplantation. Overall study context: Standard immunosuppression, with no induction, continued until 12-24 months after transplant.

Only in-frame clones appear in the TCRdb table, and some are missing; sequencing was by immunoSEQ multiplex PCR. This table has nearly 55,000 clones, 84% appearing once. The material was CD4+ T cells from blood, obtained before liver transplant. The sequence derives from a human donor who received a liver transplant.

The CDR3 is CASRGATSTDTQYF. In nucleotides, the CDR3 is TGTGCCAGCAGAGGTGCGACTAGCACAGATACGCAGTATTTT. The chain joins TRBV11-2 to TRBJ2-3, with D unclear. V was shortened by 6 bases and J by 0 bases, with 10 bases between the two germline ends. The germline V gene has CDR1 SGHAT and CDR2 FQNNGV. The CDR3 totals 14 residues.